This T cell receptor beta chain was recorded in a study of T cell responses to AZD1222 COVID-19 vaccine. The protocol was immunoSEQ multiplex PCR, while the TCRdb copy is restricted to in-frame clones and leaves out a portion. The table has about 200,000 clones, roughly 92% seen once. Study-level points and caveats: The study reported that nearly half of spike-specific TCRs target unmutated variant regions. It was only five to seven AZD1222 recipients who were seropositive at baseline. Possibly, clonal diversity was underestimated; donors were largely white British and included more females. Spike-specific TCR breadth and depth both grew after two AZD1222 doses.

This clone was picked up one time. Its antigen is unknown. A read error may account for a junction end that differs from germline. The sequencing here drew on peripheral blood, taken 28 days after the second AZD1222 dose. This TCR was recovered from an adult who received the AZD1222 COVID-19 vaccine.

The CDR3 DNA sequence: TGTGCCAGCAGCCAAGAGGTTAGCGGACAGGGTCATGTCTTC. This translates into CASSQEVSGQGHVF. The chain carries TRBV4-2 and TRBJ2-4; 8 nucleotides align to TRBD1. The CDR3 spans 14 residues. Germline V gives CDR1 LGHNA, CDR2 YNFKEQ.